This T cell receptor beta chain is drawn from a study of blood T cell repertoires in COVID-19. The overall study: Sites in the United States, Italy and Spain provided acute and convalescent COVID-19 samples. PBMCs, B-cell-depleted T cells, or T cells provided the cDNA or gDNA that made up the material.

TCRdb keeps only in-frame clones here, not all; method: immunoSEQ multiplex PCR. The data hold a few hundred thousand clones, with roughly nine tenths observed a single time. The trim removed 5 bases at V and 4 bases at J, leaving 11 bases unmatched. The germline V gene has CDR1 MDHEN and CDR2 SYDVKM. The CDR3 is 16 residues long. V usage is TRBV28 and J usage is TRBJ2-3; TRBD2 matches 8 bases. Sequences were obtained from peripheral blood. This sequence was found in a man in his forties or fifties with acute or convalescent COVID-19. DNA of the CDR3: TGTGCCAGCAGTGTCCCGGGGGGGCGCGGACCAGATACGCAGTATTTT. Its translation is CASSVPGGRGPDTQYF.